These T cell receptor beta chains were read from a single sample in a study of OX40 agonist ivuxolimab in advanced cancers. Only in-frame clones appear in the TCRdb table, and some are missing; sequencing was by immunoSEQ multiplex PCR. The sample shows around 72,000 clones, 80% to 90% of them seen only once. The starting material was CD4+ or CD8+ T cells sorted from blood, obtained in a trial of the OX40 agonist ivuxolimab. These receptors came from an adult with an advanced solid tumor such as melanoma, head and neck, liver or kidney cancer. CDR3s include the opening cysteine and the closing phenylalanine or tryptophan. D genes are given only for firm matches. Part of the rows lack a size; the others show once, few, many or a class for expanded clones.

J | D | size | V | DNA | CDR3
TRBJ1-1 | NA | NA | TRBV6-1 | TGTGCCAGCAGTTATGGGACAGAAGCTTTCTTT | CASSYGTEAFF
TRBJ2-7 | NA | NA | TRBV28 | TGTGCCAGCAGCCATGAGCCGGGGAGGTACGAGCAGTACTTC | CASSHEPGRYEQYF
TRBJ1-4 | NA | NA | TRBV18 | TGTGCCAGCTCACCACCGAACTTGGGGGGTGAAAAACTGTTTTTT | CASSPPNLGGEKLFF
TRBJ2-4 | NA | NA | TRBV6-1 | TGTGCCAGCAGTGAGGGATGGGCCAAAAACATTCAGTACTTC | CASSEGWAKNIQYF
TRBJ1-2 | NA | NA | TRBV29-1 | TGCAGCGTTGATCAGTACAGCTATGGCTACACCTTC | CSVDQYSYGYTF
TRBJ1-2 | NA | NA | TRBV11-2 | TGTGCCAGCAGCTTAGTTGGAGACAGATATTCCTATGGCTACACCTTC | CASSLVGDRYSYGYTF
TRBJ1-4 | NA | NA | TRBV4-1 | TGCGCCAGCAGTCGTATCTGGACGCAGGGGAATGAAAAACTGTTTTTT | CASSRIWTQGNEKLFF
TRBJ2-3 | TRBD2 | NA | TRBV2 | TGTGCCAGCAGTCCCGAGGGAGGCGGGGGGATCGTAGATACGCAGTATTTT | CASSPEGGGGIVDTQYF
TRBJ2-5 | TRBD2 | NA | TRBV4-2 | TGTGCCAGCAGCCTAGAGACTAGCGGCCAAGAGACCCAGTACTTC | CASSLETSGQETQYF
TRBJ2-3 | NA | NA | TRBV11-2 | TGTGCCAGCAGCGGAGGGGCTTATTCACCCACAGATACGCAGTATTTT | CASSGGAYSPTDTQYF
TRBJ1-6 | TRBD1 | NA | TRBV5-4 | TGTGCCAGCAGTGTGGGACAGGGAACCAATTCACCCCTCCACTTT | CASSVGQGTNSPLHF
TRBJ2-5 | NA | NA | TRBV5-1 | TGCGCCAGCAGCTTGGGGGCGAGGTCTCGAGGGATGGAGACCCAGTACTTC | CASSLGARSRGMETQYF
TRBJ1-1 | TRBD1 | NA | TRBV6-1 | TGTGCCAGCAGCCCGGGACAGGGGCGTGGGGCTTTCTTT | CASSPGQGRGAFF
TRBJ2-5 | NA | once | TRBV4-1 | TGCGCCAGCAGCCGAAACAGGGAGGAGACCCAGTACTTC | CASSRNREETQYF
TRBJ2-1 | NA | NA | TRBV18 | TGTGCCAGCTCACCGGAACTAGCTCGCGATGAGCAGTTCTTC | CASSPELARDEQFF
TRBJ2-7 | NA | NA | TRBV5-6 | TGTGCCAGCAGCCTATTTGAGACAATTAGCTCCTACGAGCAGTACTTC | CASSLFETISSYEQYF
TRBJ2-1 | TRBD2 | NA | TRBV7-2 | TGTGCCAGCAGCACTAGCGGGACTTCCTACAATGAGCAGTTCTTC | CASSTSGTSYNEQFF
TRBJ1-1 | NA | NA | TRBV20-1 | TGCAGTGCTGGATCCGGGGGTCGGGCTTTCTTT | CSAGSGGRAFF
TRBJ2-3 | NA | NA | TRBV5-1 | TGCGCCAGCAGCTTGGAGGGCACAGATACGCAGTATTTT | CASSLEGTDTQYF
TRBJ2-7 | NA | NA | TRBV6-1 | TGTGCCAGCAGTTACGGGGTCGAGCAGTACTTC | CASSYGVEQYF
TRBJ2-7 | TRBD1 | NA | TRBV6-5 | TGTGCCAGCAGGACTTCGGACAGGGACGGCGAGCAGTACTTC | CASRTSDRDGEQYF
TRBJ2-1 | NA | NA | TRBV5-4 | TGTGCCAGCAGCTTGGAATCATCAGGTTACAATGAGCAGTTCTTC | CASSLESSGYNEQFF
TRBJ2-1 | NA | NA | TRBV15 | TGTGCCACCAGCAGGGGGGTCGACCGTCCAGAGCAGTTCTTC | CATSRGVDRPEQFF
TRBJ2-7 | TRBD2 | NA | TRBV2 | TGTGCCAGCAGGCCAACTAGCGACTCCTACGAGCAGTACTTC | CASRPTSDSYEQYF
TRBJ2-4 | TRBD1 | NA | TRBV28 | TGTGCCAGCAGCCCGGCCGGGACAGGGTTGGAAGGCATTCAGTACTTC | CASSPAGTGLEGIQYF
TRBJ1-1 | NA | NA | TRBV20-1 | TGCAGTGCCGGGAGGGGGACTGAAGCTTTCTTT | CSAGRGTEAFF
TRBJ1-3 | NA | NA | TRBV10-2 | TGCGCCAGCAGGGGTTTCGCGGATGGCTCTGGAAACACCATATATTTT | CASRGFADGSGNTIYF
TRBJ1-4 | NA | NA | TRBV21-1 | TGTGCCAGCAGCAAACGCAGGGTTAATGAAAAACTGTTTTTT | CASSKRRVNEKLFF
TRBJ1-2 | NA | NA | TRBV7-9 | TGTGCCAGCACGGCGGTCAACTATGGCTACACCTTC | CASTAVNYGYTF
TRBJ1-2 | NA | once | TRBV6-4 | TGTGCCAGCAAACTCGGACACGAAAACTTTAACTATGGCTACACCTTC | CASKLGHENFNYGYTF
TRBJ2-7 | TRBD2 | NA | TRBV4-2 | TGTGCCAGCAGCCAAGAGTTACTAGCGGCATACGAGCAGTACTTC | CASSQELLAAYEQYF
TRBJ2-7 | NA | NA | TRBV6-1 | TGTGCCAGCAGTGTCTGGGGGCGAGTTCCCTACGAGCAGTACTTC | CASSVWGRVPYEQYF
TRBJ2-1 | TRBD1 | NA | TRBV19 | TGTGCCAGTAGTCGGGACAGGGAGGGGTCCTACAATGAGCAGTTCTTC | CASSRDREGSYNEQFF
TRBJ2-5 | NA | once | TRBV6-1 | TGTGCCAGCAGTCCTACGGGACTGGTTTTGGGGACCCAGTACTTC | CASSPTGLVLGTQYF
TRBJ1-5 | NA | NA | TRBV28 | TGTGCCAGCAGTTTTCGCAGGGTGGGCAATCAGCCCCAGCATTTT | CASSFRRVGNQPQHF
TRBJ2-5 | NA | NA | TRBV10-3 | TGTGCCATCAGTGGAACCGGGGACCAAGAGACCCAGTACTTC | CAISGTGDQETQYF
TRBJ2-1 | NA | NA | TRBV9 | TGTGCCAGCAGCGTGGTGGGGAGGTACAATGAGCAGTTCTTC | CASSVVGRYNEQFF
TRBJ1-4 | NA | NA | TRBV9 | TGTGCCAGCAGCCCCCGTCAGGGACGGGTTAGTGAAAAACTGTTTTTT | CASSPRQGRVSEKLFF
TRBJ2-1 | TRBD1 | NA | TRBV19 | TGTGCCAGTAATCGGACAGGGGACAATGAGCAGTTCTTC | CASNRTGDNEQFF
TRBJ2-7 | NA | NA | TRBV2 | TGTGCCAGCAGTGATGGGGAAAGCGAGCAGTACTTC | CASSDGESEQYF
TRBJ2-1 | NA | NA | TRBV5-6 | TGTGCCAGCAGCTTGGGGGCTCTGGCGGGACCCTACAATGAGCAGTTCTTC | CASSLGALAGPYNEQFF
TRBJ1-2 | TRBD1 | NA | TRBV6-1 | TGTGCCAGCTGTATGGGGACAGGCTATGGCTACACCTTC | CASCMGTGYGYTF
TRBJ2-5 | NA | NA | TRBV18 | TGTGCCAGCTCATCCGGACAGCAAGAGACCCAGTACTTC | CASSSGQQETQYF
TRBJ1-1 | NA | NA | TRBV11-1 | TGTGCCAGCAGCTTTAGCAGGGGTATCACTGAAGCTTTCTTT | CASSFSRGITEAFF
TRBJ2-1 | NA | NA | TRBV5-8 | TGTGCCAGCAGCTTGTTCTCTAGATCGGGCAATGAGCAGTTCTTC | CASSLFSRSGNEQFF
TRBJ2-1 | NA | NA | TRBV18 | TGTGCCAGCTCACCCTCCGGTAGTGAGCAGTTCTTC | CASSPSGSEQFF
TRBJ1-1 | NA | NA | TRBV6-5 | TGTGCCAGCAGTTATGGTTCGACAGTAATGAACACTGAAGCTTTCTTT | CASSYGSTVMNTEAFF
TRBJ1-1 | NA | NA | TRBV18 | TGTGCCAGCTCGCCCTATCAGAGCATGAACACTGAAGCTTTCTTT | CASSPYQSMNTEAFF
TRBJ2-5 | NA | NA | TRBV6-6 | TGTGCCAGCAGGAGTCCAGGGGAAGAGACCCAGTACTTC | CASRSPGEETQYF
TRBJ2-2 | NA | NA | TRBV9 | TGTGCCAGCAGCGTCCTAGTGGAGACCGGGGAGCTGTTTTTT | CASSVLVETGELFF
TRBJ2-7 | TRBD2 | medium-sized | TRBV7-9 | TGTGCCAGCAGCCCCCCTAGCGGCTCCTACGAGCAGTACTTC | CASSPPSGSYEQYF
TRBJ2-3 | TRBD2 | NA | TRBV19 | TGTGCCAGTAGTACCCGACTAGCGGCTGACACAGATACGCAGTATTTT | CASSTRLAADTDTQYF
TRBJ1-5 | NA | NA | TRBV18 | TGTGCCAGCTCACCACAGGGCTATAGCAATCAGCCCCAGCATTTT | CASSPQGYSNQPQHF
TRBJ1-2 | NA | NA | TRBV23-1 | TGCGCCTCCCGCGGGGCGGGCTATGGCTACACCTTC | CASRGAGYGYTF
TRBJ2-7 | NA | NA | TRBV10-3 | TGTGCCATCAGTGAGAGAGGGCTAGCTGAGGAGCAGTACTTC | CAISERGLAEEQYF